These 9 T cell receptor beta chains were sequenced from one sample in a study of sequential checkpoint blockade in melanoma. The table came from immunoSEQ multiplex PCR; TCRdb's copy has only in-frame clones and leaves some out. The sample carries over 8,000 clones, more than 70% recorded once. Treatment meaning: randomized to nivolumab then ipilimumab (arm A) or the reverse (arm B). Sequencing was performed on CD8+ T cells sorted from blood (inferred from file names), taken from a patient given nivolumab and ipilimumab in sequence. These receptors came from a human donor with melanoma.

The CDR3 DNA is TGTGCCACCAGCAGAGATAGACAGGGTGGGTCCTACGAGCAGTACTTC. Encoded protein: CATSRDRQGGSYEQYF. The rearrangement joins TRBV15 to TRBJ2-7, with 7 bases aligning to TRBD1. This CDR3 has 16 amino acids. V lost 0 bases to trimming and J lost 1 base; unmatched junction nucleotides: 6. Germline assignment: CDR1 LNHNV and CDR2 YYDKDF (reference sequence).

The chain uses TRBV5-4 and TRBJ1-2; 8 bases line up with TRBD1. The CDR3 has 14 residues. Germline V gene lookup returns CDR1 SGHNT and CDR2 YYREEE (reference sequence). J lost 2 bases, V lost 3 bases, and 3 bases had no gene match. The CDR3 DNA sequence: TGTGCCAGCAGCTGGGGACAGGCGAACTATGGCTACACCTTC. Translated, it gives CASSWGQANYGYTF.

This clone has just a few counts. CDR3 sequence: CASSLTSSYEQYF. CDR3 nucleotide sequence: TGCGCCAGCAGCTTGACTAGCAGCTACGAGCAGTACTTC. V is TRBV5-1 and J is TRBJ2-7; D is possibly TRBD2 (6 bases). The germline V and J ends were trimmed by 1 base and 3 bases, with 8 bases remaining between them. The CDR3 has 13 residues. Germline V CDR1 and CDR2: SGHRS, YFSETQ. The complete variable domain, with remaining parts taken from reference TRBV5-1 and TRBJ2-7, reads KAGVTQTPRYLIKTRGQQVTLSCSPISGHRSVSWYQQTPGQGLQFLFEYFSETQRNKGNFPGRFSGRQFSNSRSEMNVSTLELGDSALYLCASSLTSSYEQYFGPGTRLTVT.

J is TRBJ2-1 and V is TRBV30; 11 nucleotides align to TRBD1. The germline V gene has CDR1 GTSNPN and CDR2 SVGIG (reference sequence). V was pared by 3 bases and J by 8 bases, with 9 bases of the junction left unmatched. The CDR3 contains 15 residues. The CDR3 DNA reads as TGTGCCTGGAGCGACGGGACAGGGGGTAGGGATGAGCAGTTCTTC. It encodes CAWSDGTGGRDEQFF.

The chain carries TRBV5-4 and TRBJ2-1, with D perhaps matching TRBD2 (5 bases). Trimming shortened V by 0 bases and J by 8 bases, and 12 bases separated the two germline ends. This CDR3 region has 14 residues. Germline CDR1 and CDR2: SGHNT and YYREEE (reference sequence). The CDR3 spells CASSLGSAGDEQFF. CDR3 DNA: TGTGCCAGCAGCTTGGGGTCCGCCGGGGATGAGCAGTTCTTC.

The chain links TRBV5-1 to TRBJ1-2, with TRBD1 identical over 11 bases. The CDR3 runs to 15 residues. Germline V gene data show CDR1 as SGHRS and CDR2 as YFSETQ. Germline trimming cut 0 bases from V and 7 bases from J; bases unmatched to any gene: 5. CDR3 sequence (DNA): TGCGCCAGCAGCTTGGAAGCGGGACAGGGGGGTGGCTACACCTTC. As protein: CASSLEAGQGGGYTF.

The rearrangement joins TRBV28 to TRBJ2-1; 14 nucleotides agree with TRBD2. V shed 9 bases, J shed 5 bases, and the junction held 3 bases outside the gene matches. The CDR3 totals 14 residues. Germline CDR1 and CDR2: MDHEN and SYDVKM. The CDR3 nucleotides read TGTGCCAGTGGGACTAGCGGGGGTGACAATGAGCAGTTCTTC. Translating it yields CASGTSGGDNEQFF.

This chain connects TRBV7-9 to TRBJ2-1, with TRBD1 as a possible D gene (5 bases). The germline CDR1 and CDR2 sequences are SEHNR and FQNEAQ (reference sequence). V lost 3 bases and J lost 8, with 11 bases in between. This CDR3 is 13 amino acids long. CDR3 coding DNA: TGTGCCAGCAGCTTGATAGACAGACATGAGCAGTTCTTC. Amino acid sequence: CASSLIDRHEQFF.

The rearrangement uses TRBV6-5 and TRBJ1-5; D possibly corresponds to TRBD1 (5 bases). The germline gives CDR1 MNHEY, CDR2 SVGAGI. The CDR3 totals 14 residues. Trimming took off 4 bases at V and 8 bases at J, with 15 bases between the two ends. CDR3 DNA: TGTGCCAGCAGTTTAGCGGGACTTAAGGAGCCCCAGCATTTT. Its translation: CASSLAGLKEPQHF.